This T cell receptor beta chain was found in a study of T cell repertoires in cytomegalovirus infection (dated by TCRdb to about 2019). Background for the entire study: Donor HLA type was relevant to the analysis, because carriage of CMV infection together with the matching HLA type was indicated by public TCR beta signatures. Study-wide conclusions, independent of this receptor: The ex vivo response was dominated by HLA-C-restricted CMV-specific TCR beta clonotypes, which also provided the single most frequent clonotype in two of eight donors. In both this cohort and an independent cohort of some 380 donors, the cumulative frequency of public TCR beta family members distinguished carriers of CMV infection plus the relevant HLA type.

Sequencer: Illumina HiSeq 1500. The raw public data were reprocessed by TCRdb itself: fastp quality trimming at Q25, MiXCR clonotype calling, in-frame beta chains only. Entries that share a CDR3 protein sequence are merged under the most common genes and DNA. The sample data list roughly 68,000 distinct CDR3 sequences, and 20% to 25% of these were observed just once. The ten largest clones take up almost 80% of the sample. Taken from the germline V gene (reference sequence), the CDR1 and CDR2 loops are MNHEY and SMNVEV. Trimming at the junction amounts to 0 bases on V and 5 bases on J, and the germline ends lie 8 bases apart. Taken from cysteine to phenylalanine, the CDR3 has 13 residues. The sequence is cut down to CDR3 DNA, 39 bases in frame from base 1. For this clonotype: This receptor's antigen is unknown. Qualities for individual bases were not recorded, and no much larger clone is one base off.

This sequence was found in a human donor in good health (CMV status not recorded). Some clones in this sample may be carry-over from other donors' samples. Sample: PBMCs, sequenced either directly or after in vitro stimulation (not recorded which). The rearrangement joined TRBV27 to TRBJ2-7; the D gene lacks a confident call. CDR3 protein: CASSLSQWDEQYF. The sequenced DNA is TGTGCCAGCAGTTTATCTCAGTGGGACGAGCAGTACTTC.